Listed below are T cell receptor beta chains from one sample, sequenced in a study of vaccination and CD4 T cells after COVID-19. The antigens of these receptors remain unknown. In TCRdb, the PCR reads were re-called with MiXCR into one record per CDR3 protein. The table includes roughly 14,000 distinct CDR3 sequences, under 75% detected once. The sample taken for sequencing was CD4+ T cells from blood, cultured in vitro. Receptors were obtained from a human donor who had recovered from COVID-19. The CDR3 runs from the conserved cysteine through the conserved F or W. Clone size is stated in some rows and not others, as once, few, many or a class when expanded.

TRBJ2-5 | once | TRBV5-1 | CASSVEGQETQYF
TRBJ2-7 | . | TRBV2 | CASTREQGEQYF
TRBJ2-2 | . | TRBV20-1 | CSATDRGLTGELFF
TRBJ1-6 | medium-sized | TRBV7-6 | CASSPRQLRGSPLHF
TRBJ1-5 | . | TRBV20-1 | CSAWQLNQPQHF
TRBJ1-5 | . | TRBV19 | CASSPQQGTDQPQHF
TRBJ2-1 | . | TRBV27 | CASSFGRASGSNEQFF
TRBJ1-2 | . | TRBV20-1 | CSAPTGNYGYTF
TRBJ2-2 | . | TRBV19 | CASGKQGLNTGELFF
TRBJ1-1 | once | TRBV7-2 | CASSFSSNTEAFF
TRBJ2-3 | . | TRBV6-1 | CASIERFTDTQYF
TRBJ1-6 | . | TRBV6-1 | CASTSGRTGNSPLHF
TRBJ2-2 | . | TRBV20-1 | CSAPLGQRDTGELFF
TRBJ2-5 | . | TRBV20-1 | CSASWDRVQETQYF
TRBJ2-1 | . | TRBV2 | CASRTGTENNEQFF
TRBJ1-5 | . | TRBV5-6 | CASRRGGGNQPQHF
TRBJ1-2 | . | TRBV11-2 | CASSLDPGGVGGYTF
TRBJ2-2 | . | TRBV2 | CASTIGLGNTGELFF
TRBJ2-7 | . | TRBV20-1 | CSASRTGYEQYF
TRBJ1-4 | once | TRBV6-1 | CASRLGQFNEKLFF
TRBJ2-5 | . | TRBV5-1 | CASSLAGIQETQYF
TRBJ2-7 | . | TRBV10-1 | CASSSGTGAEQYF
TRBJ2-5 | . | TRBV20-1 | CSARQAGVMETQYF
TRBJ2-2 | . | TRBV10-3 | CAIRGRGELFF
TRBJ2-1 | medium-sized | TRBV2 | CASSALRLLTSGLNEQFF
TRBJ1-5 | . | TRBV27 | CASSLSGTDQPQHF
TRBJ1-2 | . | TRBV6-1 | CASSRAGPGRLYGYTF
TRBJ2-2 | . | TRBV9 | CASSASPGLAENTGELFF
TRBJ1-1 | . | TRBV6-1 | CASTSIDRATEAFF
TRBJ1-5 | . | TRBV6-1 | CASSRQGTQPQHF
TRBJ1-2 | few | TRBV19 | CASSMGTGDNYGYTF
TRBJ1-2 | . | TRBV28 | CASSRYYGYTF
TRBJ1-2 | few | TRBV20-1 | CSAVSSQAGPRAYGYTF
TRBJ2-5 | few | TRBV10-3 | CAIGGLAGETQYF
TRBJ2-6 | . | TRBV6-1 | CASSKTTGGSGANVLTF
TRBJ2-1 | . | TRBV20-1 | CSADYLAGERNEQFF
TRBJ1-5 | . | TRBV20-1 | CSARDRRGGQPQHF
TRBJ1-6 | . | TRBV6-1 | CASTRLGRNSPLHF
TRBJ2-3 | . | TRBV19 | CASRDRGDTQYF
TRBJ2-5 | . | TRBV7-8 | CASSPFAETQYF
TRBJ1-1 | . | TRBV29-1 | CSAKPTGDTEAFF